This entry lists 27 T cell receptor beta chains sequenced from one sample in a study of blood T cell repertoires in COVID-19. The method was immunoSEQ multiplex PCR; TCRdb's version includes in-frame clones alone and lacks a portion of them. The profile shows roughly 120,000 clones, roughly 90% of them singletons. Sequences were obtained from peripheral blood. These receptor sequences come from a human donor in a cohort sampled during active COVID-19.

The genes are TRBV29-1 and TRBJ1-2, with 8 nucleotides matching TRBD1. The germline CDR1 and CDR2 sequences are SQVTM and ANQGSEA. J lost 3 bases, V lost 3 bases, and 9 bases had no gene match. The CDR3 is 15 residues long. The CDR3 region is CSVDRRTGTDYGYTF. Written as DNA, the CDR3 is TGCAGCGTTGACCGACGGACAGGGACGGACTATGGCTACACCTTC. Combining the CDR3 with reference TRBV29-1 and TRBJ1-2 gives the whole variable domain SAVISQKPSRDICQRGTSLTIQCQVDSQVTMMFWYRQQPGQSLTLIATANQGSEATYESGFVIDKFPISRPNLTFSTLTVSNMSPEDSSIYLCSVDRRTGTDYGYTFGSGTRLTVV.

The chain links TRBV7-2 to TRBJ2-2; D remains unclear. The V end was cut by 1 base, the J end by 3 bases, with 3 bases between. The germline CDR1 and CDR2 sequences are SGHTA and FQGNSA. This CDR3 has 13 residues. The CDR3 coding sequence is TGTGCCAGCAGCTTAGACTACACCGGGGAGCTGTTTTTT. It encodes CASSLDYTGELFF.

The rearrangement links TRBV6-5 to TRBJ1-5; D possibly corresponds to TRBD1 (5 bases). Germline values: CDR1 MNHEY, CDR2 SVGAGI. The CDR3 spans 15 residues. V lost 5 bases and J lost 0, with 11 bases in between. The CDR3 nucleotides read TGTGCCAGCAGTCGCCAGGGATATAGCAATCAGCCCCAGCATTTT. Translation gives CASSRQGYSNQPQHF.

The chain combines TRBV24-1 with TRBJ2-6; 10 positions agree with TRBD1. Trimming at V came to 6 bases and at J to 0 bases, leaving 4 bases not matched to a gene. The CDR3 covers 17 residues. Germline V gene sequence: CDR1 KGHDR, CDR2 SFDVKD. The CDR3 loop reads CATSLGTGVSGANVLTF. The CDR3 DNA reads as TGTGCCACCAGTTTGGGGACAGGGGTCTCTGGGGCCAACGTCCTGACTTTC.

This clone was seen a handful of times. The chain employs TRBV5-1 and TRBJ1-1; TRBD1 matches at 7 bases. CDR3 length equals 16 residues. CDR1 SGHRS and CDR2 YFSETQ come from the germline V gene. The trim removed 0 bases at V and 0 bases at J, leaving 5 bases unmatched. The CDR3 sequence is CASSLEAGTVNTEAFF. CDR3 nucleotides: TGCGCCAGCAGCTTGGAGGCCGGGACAGTGAACACTGAAGCTTTCTTT.

The V gene is TRBV6-5, the J gene TRBJ1-4; the D gene is possibly TRBD1 (6 bases). Germline assignment: CDR1 MNHEY and CDR2 SVGAGI. The V end lost 1 base, the J end lost 3 bases, and 12 bases lay between the germline ends. This CDR3 has 16 residues. The CDR3 region has the DNA TGTGCCAGCAGTTACTGGACAGATGGATCTAATGAAAAACTGTTTTTT. It encodes CASSYWTDGSNEKLFF.

The V and J genes are TRBV27 and TRBJ1-6; weak D call: TRBD1 (6 bases). This CDR3 is built from 16 residues. Per the germline V gene, CDR1 is MNHEY and CDR2 is SMNVEV (reference sequence). Trimming removed 2 bases at V and 2 bases at J, with 10 bases between. The CDR3 DNA sequence: TGTGCCAGCAGTTTAATCACAGGGACCTATAATTCACCCCTCCACTTT. It specifies CASSLITGTYNSPLHF.

This rearrangement joins TRBV19 to TRBJ1-3, with TRBD1 as a possible D gene (6 bases). V lost 5 bases and J lost 2, with 13 bases in between. This CDR3 has 15 residues. The germline CDR1 and CDR2 sequences are LNHDA and SQIVND (reference sequence). The CDR3 is CASSRGAGAGNTIYF. CDR3 DNA: TGTGCCAGTAGTCGCGGCGCAGGGGCTGGAAACACCATATATTTT.

The rearrangement uses TRBV5-4 and TRBJ2-7; 14 bases are a match to TRBD2. The germline V gene has CDR1 SGHNT and CDR2 YYREEE (reference sequence). V lost 5 bases to trimming and J lost 4 bases; unmatched junction nucleotides: 5. The CDR3 spans 15 residues. CDR3 sequence: CASSGLAGGTYEQYF. In DNA form, the CDR3 reads TGTGCCAGCAGTGGACTAGCGGGAGGTACTTACGAGCAGTACTTC. The whole variable domain, remainder taken from reference TRBV5-4 and TRBJ2-7, is ETGVTQSPTHLIKTRGQQVTLRCSSQSGHNTVSWYQQALGQGPQFIFQYYREEENGRGNFPPRFSGLQFPNYSSELNVNALELDDSALYLCASSGLAGGTYEQYFGPGTRLTVT.

This chain joins TRBV5-1 and TRBJ2-7; possibly TRBD1 for D (6 bases). This CDR3 contains 13 residues. The germline V and J ends were trimmed by 4 bases and 2 bases, with 10 bases remaining between them. CDR1 and CDR2 from the germline V gene are SGHRS and YFSETQ. The CDR3 sequence is CASSVRDTYEQYF. In DNA form, the CDR3 reads TGCGCCAGCAGCGTCCGGGACACCTACGAGCAGTACTTC.

The genes are TRBV14 and TRBJ1-1, with TRBD1 matching over 7 bases. Trimming cost V 0 bases and J 10 bases; bases outside gene matches: 8. The CDR3 loop spans 14 amino acids. Germline V gene lookup returns CDR1 SGHDN and CDR2 FVKESK. The CDR3 DNA reads as TGTGCCAGCAGCCAAGACGGACTGGGGGACAGAGCTTTCTTT. Protein product: CASSQDGLGDRAFF.

This clone was seen a handful of times. The V gene is TRBV7-9, the J gene TRBJ2-7; 8 bases map to TRBD1. CDR1 is SEHNR, CDR2 FQNEAQ, per germline (reference sequence). This CDR3 spans 16 amino acids. Unmatched junction bases numbered 11, after V lost 5 bases and J lost 2 bases. Written as DNA, the CDR3 is TGTGCCAGCAGCGGTGGCCCCGGGACAGGAGCCTACGAGCAGTACTTC. Its protein is CASSGGPGTGAYEQYF.

The V call is TRBV6-5, the J call TRBJ1-3; D gene unclear. V lost 11 bases and J lost 2, with 19 bases in between. This CDR3 spans 15 amino acids. Germline CDR1 reads MNHEY; CDR2 reads SVGAGI. The CDR3 here is CALAPTRQPGNTIYF. In DNA form, the CDR3 reads TGTGCCCTAGCTCCTACGCGGCAGCCTGGAAACACCATATATTTT.

This chain connects TRBV2 to TRBJ1-1; tentatively, D is TRBD1 (5 bases). CDR1 SNHLY and CDR2 FYNNEI come from the germline V gene. This CDR3 contains 14 residues. V lost 6 bases and J lost 4, with 15 bases in between. The CDR3 coding sequence is TGTGCCAGCAGCGGGACTCGATCGGGCACTGAAGCTTTCTTT. Amino acids: CASSGTRSGTEAFF.

This clone was seen just once. The gene calls are TRBV5-1 and TRBJ1-1; maybe TRBD1 (5 bases). V lost 2 bases to trimming and J lost 12 bases, with 17 bases between them. Germline CDR1 SGHRS, CDR2 YFSETQ. CDR3 length equals 13 residues. CDR3 in DNA: TGCGCCAGCAGCTTTTCGGGGGGAGGTGTAACTTTCTTT. Translation gives CASSFSGGGVTFF.

The genes are TRBV7-8 and TRBJ2-4; tentatively, D is TRBD1 (6 bases). The CDR3 consists of 14 residues. V dropped 1 base and J dropped 4 bases, with 8 bases sitting between them. CDR1 SGHVS and CDR2 FQNEAQ come from the germline V gene. The CDR3 bases are TGTGCCAGCAGCTTAGTACAGGGTAAAAACATTCAGTACTTC. Its protein product is CASSLVQGKNIQYF. Together with reference TRBV7-8 and TRBJ2-4, the CDR3 gives the full variable domain: GAGVSQSPRYKVAKRGQDVALRCDPISGHVSLFWYQQALGQGPEFLTYFQNEAQLDKSGLPSDRFFAERPEGSVSTLKIQRTQQEDSAVYLCASSLVQGKNIQYFGAGTRLSVL.

The chain links TRBV9 to TRBJ2-2, with a possible D match to TRBD2 (7 bases). Trimming cost V 3 bases and J 0 bases, with 15 bases left between them. Germline V CDR1 and CDR2: SGDLS, YYNGEE. This CDR3 is built from 17 residues. This chain's CDR3 is CASSGTRGGTNTGELFF. DNA for the CDR3: TGTGCCAGCAGCGGCACTAGGGGGGGCACGAACACCGGGGAGCTGTTTTTT.

The chain recombines TRBV30 with TRBJ1-3; 8 nucleotides align to TRBD1. The V gene end was trimmed by 0 bases and the J gene end by 2 bases; junction bases not matched to a gene: 3. The germline V gene has CDR1 GTSNPN and CDR2 SVGIG (reference sequence). The CDR3 sequence is 15 residues long. For the CDR3, the DNA is TGTGCCTGGAGTGTATGGGGACAGGCTGGAAACACCATATATTTT. Protein product: CAWSVWGQAGNTIYF.

The chain employs TRBV5-1 and TRBJ1-1; 9 bases agree with TRBD1. The ends lost 4 bases at V and 4 bases at J; junction bases unmatched: 14. The CDR3 spans 17 residues. CDR1 SGHRS and CDR2 YFSETQ come from the germline V gene. This CDR3 reads CASSRDREVFAGTEAFF. DNA for the CDR3: TGCGCCAGCAGCCGGGACAGGGAGGTTTTCGCTGGCACTGAAGCTTTCTTT.

This clone was recorded a few times. The J gene is TRBJ2-2, the V gene TRBV7-3; 7 positions match TRBD1. The CDR3 consists of 14 residues. The V gene end was trimmed by 5 bases and the J gene end by 6 bases; junction bases not matched to a gene: 6. Germline V gene lookup returns CDR1 SGHTA and CDR2 FQGTGA. CDR3 in amino acids: CASSRDRAAGELFF. Here the CDR3 DNA reads TGTGCCAGCAGCCGCGACAGGGCCGCCGGGGAGCTGTTTTTT.

The chain recombines TRBV7-2 with TRBJ1-1; 8 positions agree with TRBD1. Looked up from germline, CDR1 is SGHTA and CDR2 is FQGNSA. J was trimmed by 7 bases and V by 1 base; bases with no gene match: 8. The CDR3 extends over 15 amino acids. In DNA, the CDR3 is TGTGCCAGCAGCTTAGGTGCAGGGGGCGGAAGTGAAGCTTTCTTT. The encoded protein is CASSLGAGGGSEAFF.

The chain couples TRBV3-1 (or the pseudogene TRBV3-2) to TRBJ2-5, with 11 bases fitting TRBD2. V lost 3 bases, J lost 6 bases, and 6 bases stayed unmatched. Germline lookup yields CDR1 LGHDT and CDR2 YNNKEL (reference sequence). The CDR3 has 15 residues. The CDR3, as DNA: TGTGCCAGCAGCCACCTAGCGGGAGGTAGAAAGACCCAGTACTTC. It yields the protein CASSHLAGGRKTQYF.

V and J are TRBV6-4 and TRBJ2-4; 10 bases are shared with TRBD2. Germline CDR1 is MRHNA and CDR2 is SNTAGT. The junction had 8 bases not matched to a gene; V was cut back by 6 bases and J by 3 bases. CDR3 length equals 16 residues. The CDR3 sequence: CASRDERGGGKNIQYF. The CDR3 DNA reads as TGTGCCAGCAGGGACGAGCGGGGGGGCGGCAAAAACATTCAGTACTTC.

This clone was picked up a small number of times. The V and J genes are TRBV19 and TRBJ1-5; TRBD1 might be the D (5 bases). CDR3 size: 12 residues. Trimming pared 7 bases from V and 4 bases from J, leaving 8 bases between. CDR1 is LNHDA and CDR2 is SQIVND in the germline V gene (reference sequence). The CDR3 DNA reads as TGTGCCAGTATCGGGGGGAATCAGCCCCAGCATTTT. It specifies CASIGGNQPQHF.

This chain uses TRBV6-4 with TRBJ1-4, with D unclear. The CDR3 totals 14 residues. Trimming removed 3 bases at V and 3 bases at J, with 8 bases between. Germline V gives CDR1 MRHNA, CDR2 SNTAGT. CDR3 sequence (DNA): TGTGCCAGCAGTGATGGGCAGGCTAATGAAAAACTGTTTTTT. Translating it yields CASSDGQANEKLFF.

This clone was detected only once. The chain uses TRBV27 and TRBJ2-3; 7 bases are a match to TRBD2. Per germline, CDR1 MNHEY and CDR2 SMNVEV (reference sequence). The J segment lost 0 bases and the V segment lost 5 bases, leaving 14 bases of the junction unmatched. This CDR3 is built from 18 residues. DNA for the CDR3: TGTGCCAGCAGTCCACCCGAGGGAGGGATTACTAGCACAGATACGCAGTATTTT. Amino acid sequence: CASSPPEGGITSTDTQYF.

The rearrangement joins TRBV13 to TRBJ2-5; 7 bases match TRBD1. The germline V gene encodes CDR1 PRHDT and CDR2 FYEKMQ (reference sequence). J gave up 5 bases and V 5 bases, and 8 bases lay outside the gene matches. This CDR3 has 14 residues. The CDR3 reads CASSARQGRETQYF. The CDR3 nucleotides read TGTGCCAGCAGCGCCAGACAGGGAAGGGAGACCCAGTACTTC.